This T cell receptor beta chain was identified during a study of vaccination and CD4 T cells after COVID-19. Study-level information: The authors exposed cells to overlapping spike peptides derived from SARS-CoV-2, HCoV-NL63, HCoV-OC43 and HCoV-229E. Controls used CEFX viral epitopes (positive), HIV-1 Nef peptides (negative), or no peptide.

Once obtained from cultured CD4+ T cells, the DNA was sequenced using the Oncomine TCR Beta short-read assay. From cultured CD4+ T cells, genomic DNA was extracted. A single record per CDR3 protein comes from TCRdb applying MiXCR to the PCR reads. The sample has about 9,600 distinct CDR3 sequences; roughly 26% are singletons. Concerning this clonotype itself: Its antigen is unidentified.

With 0 bases removed from V and 3 bases from J, the gap between germline ends came to 12 bases. The CDR3 spans 15 residues. Germline V gene sequence: CDR1 SGHTA, CDR2 FQGNSA. Noted treatment: approximately nine-day PBMC culture with coronavirus spike peptide pools or control peptides (ViraFEST assay). Researchers reported culturing approximately 2 million PBMCs per well with approximately 10 IU/ml IL-2 and 10 ug/ml peptide pools. Here the sequenced sample was CD4+ T cells from blood, cultured in vitro, taken after SARS-CoV-2 vaccination. The receptor was derived from a human donor who had recovered from COVID-19. This chain joins TRBV7-2 and TRBJ2-7; D is uncertain. The DNA of the CDR3 is TGTGCCAGCAGCTTAGCGGGTGGTACGGTCTACGAGCAGTACTTC. Translation: CASSLAGGTVYEQYF.